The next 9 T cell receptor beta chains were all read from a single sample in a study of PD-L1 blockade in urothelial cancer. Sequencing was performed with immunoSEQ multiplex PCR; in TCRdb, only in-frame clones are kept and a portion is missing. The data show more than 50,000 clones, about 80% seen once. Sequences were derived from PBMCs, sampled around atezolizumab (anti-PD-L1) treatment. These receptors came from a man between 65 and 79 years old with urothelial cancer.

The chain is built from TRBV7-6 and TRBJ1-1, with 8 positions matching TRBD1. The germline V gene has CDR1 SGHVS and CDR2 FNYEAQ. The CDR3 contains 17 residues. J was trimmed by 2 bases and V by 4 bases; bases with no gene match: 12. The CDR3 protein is CASSSGSRDRSNTEAFF. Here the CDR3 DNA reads TGTGCCAGCAGCTCGGGGTCCCGGGACAGGTCAAACACTGAAGCTTTCTTT.

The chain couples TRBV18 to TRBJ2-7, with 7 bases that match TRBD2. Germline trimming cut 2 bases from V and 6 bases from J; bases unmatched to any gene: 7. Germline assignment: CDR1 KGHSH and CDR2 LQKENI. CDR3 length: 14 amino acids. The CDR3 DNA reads TGTGCCAGCTCACCAGGGGGGGGTCTGGGCGAGCAGTACTTC. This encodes CASSPGGGLGEQYF.

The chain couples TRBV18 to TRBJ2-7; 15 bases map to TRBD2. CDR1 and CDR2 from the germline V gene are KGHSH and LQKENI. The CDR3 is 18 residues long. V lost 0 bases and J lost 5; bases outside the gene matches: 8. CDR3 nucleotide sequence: TGTGCCAGCTCACCACCGAGGACTAGCGGGAGGGCAGCGGACGAGCAGTACTTC. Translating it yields CASSPPRTSGRAADEQYF.

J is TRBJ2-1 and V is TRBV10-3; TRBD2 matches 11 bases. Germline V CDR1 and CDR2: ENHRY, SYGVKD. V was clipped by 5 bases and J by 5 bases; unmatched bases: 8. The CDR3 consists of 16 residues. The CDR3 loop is CAISRLLAGVNNEQFF. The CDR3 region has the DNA TGTGCCATCAGTCGCCTACTAGCGGGAGTAAACAATGAGCAGTTCTTC.

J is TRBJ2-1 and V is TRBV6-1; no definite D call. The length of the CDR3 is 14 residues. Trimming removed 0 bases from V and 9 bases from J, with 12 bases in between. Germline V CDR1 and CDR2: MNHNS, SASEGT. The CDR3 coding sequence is TGTGCCAGCAGTGAAGCGCGGAAAGGAACTGAGCAGTTCTTC. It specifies CASSEARKGTEQFF.

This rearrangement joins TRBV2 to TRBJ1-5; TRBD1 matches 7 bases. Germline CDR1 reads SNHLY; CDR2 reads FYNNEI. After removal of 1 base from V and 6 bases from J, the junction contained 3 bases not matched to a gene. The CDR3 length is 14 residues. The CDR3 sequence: CASSEEGASQPQHF. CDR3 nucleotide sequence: TGTGCCAGCAGTGAAGAGGGGGCGTCTCAGCCCCAGCATTTT.

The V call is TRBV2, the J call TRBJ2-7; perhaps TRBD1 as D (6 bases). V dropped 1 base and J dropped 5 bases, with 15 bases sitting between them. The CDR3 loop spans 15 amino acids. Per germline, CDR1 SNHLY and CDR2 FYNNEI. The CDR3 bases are TGTGCCAGCAGTGAAGGGTACAGGGCTCTCCACGAGCAGTACTTC. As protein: CASSEGYRALHEQYF.

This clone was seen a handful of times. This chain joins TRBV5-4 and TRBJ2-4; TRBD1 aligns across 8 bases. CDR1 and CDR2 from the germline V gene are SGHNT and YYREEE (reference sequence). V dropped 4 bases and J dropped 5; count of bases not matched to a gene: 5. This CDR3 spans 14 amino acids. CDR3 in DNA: TGTGCCAGCAGCGTGGACAGGGCTGAAAACATTCAGTACTTC. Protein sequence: CASSVDRAENIQYF.

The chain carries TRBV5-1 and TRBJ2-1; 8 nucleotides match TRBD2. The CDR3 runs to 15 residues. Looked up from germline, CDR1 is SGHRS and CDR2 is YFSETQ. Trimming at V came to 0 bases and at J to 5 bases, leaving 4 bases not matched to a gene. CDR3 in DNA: TGCGCCAGCAGCTTGGAGGTAGCGGGAAACAATGAGCAGTTCTTC. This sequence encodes CASSLEVAGNNEQFF.